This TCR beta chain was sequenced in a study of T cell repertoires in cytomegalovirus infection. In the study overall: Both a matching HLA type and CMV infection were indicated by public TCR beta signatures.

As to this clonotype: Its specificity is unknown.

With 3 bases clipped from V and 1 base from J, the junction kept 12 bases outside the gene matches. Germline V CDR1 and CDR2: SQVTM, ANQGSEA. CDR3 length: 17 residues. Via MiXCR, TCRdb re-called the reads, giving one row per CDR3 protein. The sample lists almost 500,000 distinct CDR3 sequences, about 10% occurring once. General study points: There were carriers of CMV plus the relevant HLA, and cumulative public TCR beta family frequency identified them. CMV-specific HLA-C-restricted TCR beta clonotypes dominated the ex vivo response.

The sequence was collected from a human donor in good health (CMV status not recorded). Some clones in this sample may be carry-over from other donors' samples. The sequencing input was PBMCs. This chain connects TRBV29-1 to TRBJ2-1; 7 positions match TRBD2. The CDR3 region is CSVDLMSSGNSYNEQFF. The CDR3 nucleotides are TGCAGCGTTGACTTGATGTCTAGCGGCAATTCCTACAATGAGCAGTTCTTC.